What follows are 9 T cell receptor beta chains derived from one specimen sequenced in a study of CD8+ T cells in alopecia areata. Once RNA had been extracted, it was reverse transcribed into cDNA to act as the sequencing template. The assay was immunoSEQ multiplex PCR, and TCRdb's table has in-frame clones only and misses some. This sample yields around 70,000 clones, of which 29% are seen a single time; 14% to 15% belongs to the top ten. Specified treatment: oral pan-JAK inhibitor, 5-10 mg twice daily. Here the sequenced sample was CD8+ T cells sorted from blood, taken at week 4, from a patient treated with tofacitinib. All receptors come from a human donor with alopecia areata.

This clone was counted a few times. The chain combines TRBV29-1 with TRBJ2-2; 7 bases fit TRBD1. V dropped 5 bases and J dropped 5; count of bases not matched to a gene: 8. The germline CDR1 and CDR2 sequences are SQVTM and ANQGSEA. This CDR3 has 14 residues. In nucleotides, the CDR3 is TGCAGCGTTTATCTACAGGGGTTTACCGGGGAGCTGTTTTTT. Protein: CSVYLQGFTGELFF.

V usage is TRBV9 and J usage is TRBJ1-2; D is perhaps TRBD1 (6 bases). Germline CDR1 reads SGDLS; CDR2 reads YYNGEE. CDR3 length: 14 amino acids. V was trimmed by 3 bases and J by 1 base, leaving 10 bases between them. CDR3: CASSDTQGNYGYTF. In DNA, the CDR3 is TGTGCCAGCAGCGATACACAGGGTAACTATGGCTACACCTTC.

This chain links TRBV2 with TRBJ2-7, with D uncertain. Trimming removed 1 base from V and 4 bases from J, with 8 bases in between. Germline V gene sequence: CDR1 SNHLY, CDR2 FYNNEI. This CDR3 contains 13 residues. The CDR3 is CASSEGSLYEQYF. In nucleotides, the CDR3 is TGTGCCAGCAGTGAAGGCAGTCTATACGAGCAGTACTTC.

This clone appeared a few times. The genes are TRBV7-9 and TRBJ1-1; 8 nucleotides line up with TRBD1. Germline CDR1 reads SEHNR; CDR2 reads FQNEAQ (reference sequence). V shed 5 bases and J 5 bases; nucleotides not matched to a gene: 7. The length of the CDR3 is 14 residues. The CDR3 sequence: CASSVGRGLTEAFF. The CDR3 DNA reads TGTGCCAGCAGCGTGGGCAGGGGGCTTACTGAAGCTTTCTTT.

The CDR3 region is CASSEGDEAFF. The CDR3 DNA follows: TGTGCCAGCAGTGAAGGGGATGAAGCTTTCTTT. The chain uses TRBV2 and TRBJ1-1; the D is unclear. The length of the CDR3 is 11 residues. V was clipped by 1 base and J by 7 bases, with 4 bases between them. In germline, CDR1 is SNHLY, CDR2 FYNNEI.

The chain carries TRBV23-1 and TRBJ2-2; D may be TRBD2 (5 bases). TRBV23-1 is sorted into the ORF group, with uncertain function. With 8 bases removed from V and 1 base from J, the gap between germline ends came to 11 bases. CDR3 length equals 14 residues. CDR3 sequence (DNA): TGCGCCAGCGTCGGGATCCAGAACACCGGGGAGCTGTTTTTT. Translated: CASVGIQNTGELFF.

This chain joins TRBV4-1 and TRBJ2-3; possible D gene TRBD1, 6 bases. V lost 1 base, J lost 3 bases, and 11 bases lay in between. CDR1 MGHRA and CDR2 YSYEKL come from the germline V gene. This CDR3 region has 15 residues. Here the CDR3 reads CASSQVAGETDTQYF. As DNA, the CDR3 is TGCGCCAGCAGCCAAGTGGCAGGGGAGACAGATACGCAGTATTTT.

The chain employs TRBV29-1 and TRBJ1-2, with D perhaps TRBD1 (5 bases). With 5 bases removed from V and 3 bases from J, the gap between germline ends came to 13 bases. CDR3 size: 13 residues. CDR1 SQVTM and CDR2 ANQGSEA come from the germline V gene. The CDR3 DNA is TGCAGCGTTCAGGGTCCTTACGACTATGGCTACACCTTC. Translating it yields CSVQGPYDYGYTF.

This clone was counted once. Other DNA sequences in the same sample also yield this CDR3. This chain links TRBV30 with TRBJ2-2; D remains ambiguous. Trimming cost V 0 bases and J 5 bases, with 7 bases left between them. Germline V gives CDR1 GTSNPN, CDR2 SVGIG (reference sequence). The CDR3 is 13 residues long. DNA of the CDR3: TGTGCCTGGAGTGTATCCGGGACCGGGGAGCTGTTTTTT. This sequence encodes CAWSVSGTGELFF.